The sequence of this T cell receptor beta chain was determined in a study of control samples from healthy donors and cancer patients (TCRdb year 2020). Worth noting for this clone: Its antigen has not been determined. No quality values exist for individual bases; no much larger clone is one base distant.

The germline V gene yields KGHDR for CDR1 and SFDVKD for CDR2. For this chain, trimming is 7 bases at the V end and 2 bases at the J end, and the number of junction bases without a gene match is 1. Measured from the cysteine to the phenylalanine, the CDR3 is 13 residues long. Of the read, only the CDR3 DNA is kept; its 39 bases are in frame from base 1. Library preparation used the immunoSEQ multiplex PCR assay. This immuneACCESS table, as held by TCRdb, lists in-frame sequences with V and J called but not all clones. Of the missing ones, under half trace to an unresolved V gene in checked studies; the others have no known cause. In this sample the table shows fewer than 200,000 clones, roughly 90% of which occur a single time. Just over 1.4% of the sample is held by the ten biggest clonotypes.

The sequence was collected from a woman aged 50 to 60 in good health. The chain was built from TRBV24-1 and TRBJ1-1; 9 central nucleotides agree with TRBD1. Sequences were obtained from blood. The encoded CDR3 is CATRGQGNTEAFF. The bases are TGTGCCACCAGGGGACAGGGTAACACTGAAGCTTTCTTT.